Given below is one T cell receptor beta chain in context. This sample stems from a study of blood T cell repertoires in COVID-19. Across the whole study: The United States, Italy and Spain supplied acute and convalescent COVID-19 samples. T cells, B-cell-depleted T cells, or PBMCs provided the cDNA or gDNA that served as material.

Per the original methods: Estimates of nucleated cell counts were drawn from the amplification of reference gene primers. Sequencing used immunoSEQ multiplex PCR; TCRdb keeps in-frame clones, though not all of them. The D gene and trimming were derived from the DNA, and the V and J assignments and clone size from that table. The profile shows under 140,000 clones, roughly 79% of them singletons. The length of the CDR3 is 15 residues. J lost 4 bases, V lost 4 bases, and 7 bases had no gene match. CDR1 is SGHDT and CDR2 is YYEEEE in the germline V gene. This chain connects TRBV5-6 to TRBJ2-3, with 9 bases identical to TRBD1. This clonotype was obtained from a woman aged 80 or older with active or convalescent COVID-19. What was sequenced was peripheral blood. The CDR3 is CASSNGQGRADTQYF. The CDR3 DNA reads TGTGCCAGCAGCAATGGACAGGGGAGGGCAGATACGCAGTATTTT.